This is a list of T cell receptor beta chains from one sample in a study of CD8+ T cells in alopecia areata. The data were produced by immunoSEQ multiplex PCR, yet TCRdb's version contains in-frame clones alone and is incomplete. The sample lists 150,000 to 200,000 clones; approximately 61% were seen once. Sequenced material: CD4+ T cells sorted from blood, taken at week 24, from a patient treated with tofacitinib. The receptor source for this set is a human donor with alopecia areata. CDR3s include the opening cysteine and the closing phenylalanine or tryptophan. Each record gives: J gene, clone size, V gene, D gene, CDR3 DNA, CDR3 protein. The D gene is left open where the match is weak. Clone size is not always given. Where it is, it says once, few, many or a class for expanded clones.

j_gene: TRBJ2-3; abundance: medium-sized; v_gene: TRBV18; d_gene: TRBD2; CDR3nt: TGTGCCAGCTCACCACTCCAGCGGGGGAACACAGATACGCAGTATTTT; CDR3aa: CASSPLQRGNTDTQYF
j_gene: TRBJ1-5; abundance: many; v_gene: TRBV7-3; d_gene: .; CDR3nt: TGTGCCAGCAGCTTAACGGTCAATCAGCCCCAGCATTTT; CDR3aa: CASSLTVNQPQHF
j_gene: TRBJ2-7; abundance: few; v_gene: TRBV13; d_gene: .; CDR3nt: TGTGCCAGCAGCTTAGGCCAAATTGGGAGCTCCTACGAGCAGTACTTC; CDR3aa: CASSLGQIGSSYEQYF
j_gene: TRBJ2-7; abundance: .; v_gene: TRBV7-2; d_gene: .; CDR3nt: TGTGCCAGCAGCCCACGACTAGGGCAGAACTACGAGCAGTACTTC; CDR3aa: CASSPRLGQNYEQYF
j_gene: TRBJ1-1; abundance: .; v_gene: TRBV2; d_gene: .; CDR3nt: TGTGCCAGCAGCTCACAGGGTGGCACTGAAGCTTTCTTT; CDR3aa: CASSSQGGTEAFF
j_gene: TRBJ2-7; abundance: .; v_gene: TRBV5-1; d_gene: .; CDR3nt: TGCGCCAGCAGCTTGGAGGGTACCTACGAGCAGTACTTC; CDR3aa: CASSLEGTYEQYF
j_gene: TRBJ2-3; abundance: .; v_gene: TRBV29-1; d_gene: .; CDR3nt: TGCAGCGTAGAAGCTGGTGGGGATACGCAGTATTTT; CDR3aa: CSVEAGGDTQYF
j_gene: TRBJ1-2; abundance: .; v_gene: TRBV7-2; d_gene: .; CDR3nt: TGTGCCAGCAGCCCTACGGGGGTAAGGGGCTACACCTTC; CDR3aa: CASSPTGVRGYTF
j_gene: TRBJ2-1; abundance: .; v_gene: TRBV7-2; d_gene: .; CDR3nt: TGTGCCAGCAGCTTATACGGGGAGCAGTTCTTC; CDR3aa: CASSLYGEQFF
j_gene: TRBJ2-5; abundance: few; v_gene: TRBV7-2; d_gene: TRBD2; CDR3nt: TGTGCCAGCAGCTTAACGGGGGGGCAAGAGACCCAGTACTTC; CDR3aa: CASSLTGGQETQYF
j_gene: TRBJ2-2; abundance: .; v_gene: TRBV30; d_gene: .; CDR3nt: TGTGCCTGGAGCAGTTACACCGGGGAGCTGTTTTTT; CDR3aa: CAWSSYTGELFF
j_gene: TRBJ2-4; abundance: many; v_gene: TRBV10-3; d_gene: .; CDR3nt: TGTGCCTCAAAATTAGAAATAAGAAGCATTCAGTACTTC; CDR3aa: CASKLEIRSIQYF
j_gene: TRBJ2-1; abundance: .; v_gene: TRBV9; d_gene: TRBD2; CDR3nt: TGTGCCAGCAGCGACCCGGGGGGATCCTCCTACAATGAGCAGTTCTTC; CDR3aa: CASSDPGGSSYNEQFF
j_gene: TRBJ2-5; abundance: .; v_gene: TRBV19; d_gene: .; CDR3nt: TGTGCCAGTAGTGGACACACCCAAGAGACCCAGTACTTC; CDR3aa: CASSGHTQETQYF
j_gene: TRBJ1-2; abundance: .; v_gene: TRBV29-1; d_gene: .; CDR3nt: TGCAGCGTTGCTGGAATCCCTAACTATGGCTACACCTTC; CDR3aa: CSVAGIPNYGYTF
j_gene: TRBJ2-4; abundance: .; v_gene: TRBV5-1; d_gene: .; CDR3nt: TGCGCCAGCAGCTCCCGTAATGTTCAGTACTTC; CDR3aa: CASSSRNVQYF
j_gene: TRBJ1-1; abundance: .; v_gene: TRBV7-3; d_gene: .; CDR3nt: TGTGCCAGCAGCTCCAGCGAATTCGAAGAAGCTTTCTTT; CDR3aa: CASSSSEFEEAFF
j_gene: TRBJ2-7; abundance: many; v_gene: TRBV7-3; d_gene: .; CDR3nt: TGTGCCAGCAGCCCCACTGGGACCTCCCACGAGCAGTACTTC; CDR3aa: CASSPTGTSHEQYF
j_gene: TRBJ2-3; abundance: .; v_gene: TRBV5-6; d_gene: .; CDR3nt: TGTGCCAGCAGCTTGAATAGGGGACAGCGGGGCACAGATACGCAGTATTTT; CDR3aa: CASSLNRGQRGTDTQYF
j_gene: TRBJ1-1; abundance: few; v_gene: TRBV29-1; d_gene: .; CDR3nt: TGCAGCGTGGCCGGGACAAACCGAATACTGAACACTGAAGCTTTCTTT; CDR3aa: CSVAGTNRILNTEAFF
j_gene: TRBJ1-2; abundance: few; v_gene: TRBV2; d_gene: .; CDR3nt: TGTGCCAGCAGTGAAACGGGGTCCCGGGGTGGCTACACCTTC; CDR3aa: CASSETGSRGGYTF
j_gene: TRBJ2-5; abundance: once; v_gene: TRBV18; d_gene: .; CDR3nt: TGTGCCAGCTCACCGGTGGAGGAGACCCAGTACTTC; CDR3aa: CASSPVEETQYF
j_gene: TRBJ1-1; abundance: .; v_gene: TRBV30; d_gene: .; CDR3nt: TGTGCCTGGAGTGTTGAAGGAGGCACTGAAGCTTTCTTT; CDR3aa: CAWSVEGGTEAFF
j_gene: TRBJ1-2; abundance: .; v_gene: TRBV7-2; d_gene: TRBD1; CDR3nt: TGTGCCAGCAGCTTAGACAAGACAGGGGCCGGGTATGGCTACACCTTC; CDR3aa: CASSLDKTGAGYGYTF
j_gene: TRBJ2-3; abundance: .; v_gene: TRBV7-6; d_gene: TRBD2; CDR3nt: TGTGCCAGCAGCTTGGGACTAGCCACAGATACGCAGTATTTT; CDR3aa: CASSLGLATDTQYF
j_gene: TRBJ2-7; abundance: few; v_gene: TRBV29-1; d_gene: .; CDR3nt: TGCAGCGTTGCGGGGGTGCACTCCTACGAGCAGTACTTC; CDR3aa: CSVAGVHSYEQYF
j_gene: TRBJ2-7; abundance: .; v_gene: TRBV5-1; d_gene: .; CDR3nt: TGCGCCAGCAGCACAACCGGGAGCTACGAGCAGTACTTC; CDR3aa: CASSTTGSYEQYF
j_gene: TRBJ2-6; abundance: .; v_gene: TRBV30; d_gene: .; CDR3nt: TGTGCCTGCAGAAAGGGAACTGGGGCCAACGTCCTGACTTTC; CDR3aa: CACRKGTGANVLTF
j_gene: TRBJ2-1; abundance: .; v_gene: TRBV29-1; d_gene: TRBD1; CDR3nt: TGCAGCGTTTACAGGGGCCATGAGCAGTTCTTC; CDR3aa: CSVYRGHEQFF
j_gene: TRBJ1-5; abundance: .; v_gene: TRBV6-6; d_gene: .; CDR3nt: TGTGCCAGCATCTACGGGGGGAACGTCAATCAGCCCCAGCATTTT; CDR3aa: CASIYGGNVNQPQHF
j_gene: TRBJ2-1; abundance: .; v_gene: TRBV29-1; d_gene: .; CDR3nt: TGCAGCGTCAAAACCCCAATAGGTAGTGATGGGGGGAATGAGCAGTTCTTC; CDR3aa: CSVKTPIGSDGGNEQFF
j_gene: TRBJ2-3; abundance: .; v_gene: TRBV29-1; d_gene: .; CDR3nt: TGCAGCGTTGATTGGGCGGGGTCAGATACGCAGTATTTT; CDR3aa: CSVDWAGSDTQYF
j_gene: TRBJ2-2; abundance: .; v_gene: TRBV30; d_gene: TRBD1; CDR3nt: TGCCCACGTTTTCTTGACAGGGGAACCGGGGAGCTGTTTTTT; CDR3aa: CPRFLDRGTGELFF
j_gene: TRBJ2-2; abundance: .; v_gene: TRBV11-2; d_gene: TRBD2; CDR3nt: TGTGCCAGCAGCTGGGGACTAGCAGGGGCTACCGGGGAGCTGTTTTTT; CDR3aa: CASSWGLAGATGELFF
j_gene: TRBJ1-1; abundance: .; v_gene: TRBV29-1; d_gene: .; CDR3nt: TGCAGCGTTGAAGGGGGTGGGGAAGCTTTCTTT; CDR3aa: CSVEGGGEAFF